This entry concerns a single T cell receptor (beta chain). Its cognate antigen is unknown. Clones were sequenced by immunoSEQ multiplex PCR, and TCRdb holds only the in-frame ones, with some missing. The sample records approximately 59,000 clones, over 70% being singletons. This entry is derived from a study of OX40 agonist ivuxolimab in advanced cancers. Study conclusions and caveats: CD4+ and CD8+ blood T cells expanded clonally by week 6 at 0.1 to 3.0 mg/kg.

Trimming pared 4 bases from V and 1 base from J, leaving 17 bases between. This CDR3 spans 17 amino acids. Germline lookup yields CDR1 SGHKS and CDR2 YYEKEE (reference sequence). Sequencing was performed on CD4+ or CD8+ T cells sorted from blood, taken in a trial of the OX40 agonist ivuxolimab. The source of this sequence is an adult with an advanced solid tumor such as melanoma, head and neck, liver or kidney cancer. The gene calls are TRBV5-5 and TRBJ2-2; D may be TRBD2 (6 bases). CDR3 bases: TGTGCCAGCAGCCCTGGGGTGGCGGGATTGAACACCGGGGAGCTGTTTTTT. Amino acids: CASSPGVAGLNTGELFF.